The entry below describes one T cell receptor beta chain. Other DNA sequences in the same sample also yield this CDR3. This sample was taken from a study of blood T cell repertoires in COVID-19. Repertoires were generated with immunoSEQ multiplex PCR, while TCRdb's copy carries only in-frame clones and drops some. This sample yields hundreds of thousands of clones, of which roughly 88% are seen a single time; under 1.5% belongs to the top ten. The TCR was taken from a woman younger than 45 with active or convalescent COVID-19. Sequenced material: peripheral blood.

The CDR3 coding sequence is TGCGCCAGCAGCTTACAGGGGGCGCCCACAGATACGCAGTATTTT. It yields the protein CASSLQGAPTDTQYF. This chain uses TRBV5-1 with TRBJ2-3; the match to TRBD1 covers 9 bases. This CDR3 is built from 15 residues. The germline gives CDR1 SGHRS, CDR2 YFSETQ. Losses at the gene ends were 2 bases for V and 2 bases for J; bases not matched to a gene: 3.